This TCR beta chain was recorded in a study of blood T cell repertoires in COVID-19. Using immunoSEQ multiplex PCR, the repertoire was profiled, and TCRdb retains in-frame clones only, with some absent. The sample has some 75,000 clones, about 93% seen once. Trimming shortened V by 5 bases and J by 7 bases, and 18 bases separated the two germline ends. Germline CDR1 reads SQVTM; CDR2 reads ANQGSEA. The CDR3 is made up of 14 amino acids. A single count supports this clone. The receptor's source is a human donor in a cohort sampled during active COVID-19. The material sequenced was peripheral blood. V gene TRBV29-1 combines with J gene TRBJ1-5, with D possibly matching TRBD1 (6 bases). CDR3 coding DNA: TGCAGCGTTCCCTCGGGGGGCGCGGGGCAGCCCCAGCATTTT. It translates to CSVPSGGAGQPQHF. The complete variable domain, with remaining parts taken from reference TRBV29-1 and TRBJ1-5, reads SAVISQKPSRDICQRGTSLTIQCQVDSQVTMMFWYRQQPGQSLTLIATANQGSEATYESGFVIDKFPISRPNLTFSTLTVSNMSPEDSSIYLCSVPSGGAGQPQHFGDGTRLSIL.